Detailed here is one T cell receptor (beta chain). No antigen is known for it. Base qualities were left out, and no much larger clone turns up one base away. Per the germline V gene (reference sequence), SGHAT is the CDR1 and FQDESV is the CDR2. Reading from cysteine to phenylalanine, the CDR3 counts 14 amino acids. The sequence is cut down to CDR3 DNA, 42 bases in frame from base 1. The junction shows trimming of 0 bases on V and 8 bases on J, plus 11 bases between the germline ends. The sample belongs to a study of T cell changes during pregnancy in multiple sclerosis (dated by TCRdb to about 2019). Broadly, across the study: The study looked at changes in the T cell repertoire across pregnancy in women with multiple sclerosis.

Libraries were made using the immunoSEQ multiplex PCR assay. TCRdb carries this immuneACCESS record with in-frame sequences only. Its versions omit some clonotypes, under half of them owing to an unresolved V gene in the studies checked, with the rest unexplained. Present in this sample are about 70,000 clones, about 95% of which were seen just once. The biggest ten clones account for less than 0.6% of the sample. This TCR derives from a female donor with multiple sclerosis, enrolled in a pregnancy study. The starting material was peripheral blood, obtained in the third trimester of pregnancy. The V gene is TRBV11-1 and the J gene is TRBJ2-1; the D segment cannot be called with confidence. The DNA is TGTGCCAGCAGCTTAGCCCACGGGTTGGATGAGCAGTTCTTC. It translates to CASSLAHGLDEQFF.